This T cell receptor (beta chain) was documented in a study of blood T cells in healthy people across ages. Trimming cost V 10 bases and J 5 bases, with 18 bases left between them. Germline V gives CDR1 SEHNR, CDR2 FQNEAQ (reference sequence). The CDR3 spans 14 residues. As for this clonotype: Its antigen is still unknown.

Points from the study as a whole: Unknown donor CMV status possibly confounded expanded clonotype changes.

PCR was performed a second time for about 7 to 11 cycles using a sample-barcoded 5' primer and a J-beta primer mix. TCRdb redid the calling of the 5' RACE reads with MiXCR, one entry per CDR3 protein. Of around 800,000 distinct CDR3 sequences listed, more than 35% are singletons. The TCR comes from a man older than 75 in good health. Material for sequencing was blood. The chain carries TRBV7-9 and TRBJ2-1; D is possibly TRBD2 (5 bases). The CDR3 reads CATDKLTADNEQFF. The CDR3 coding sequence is TGTGCCACCGACAAACTAACAGCGGACAATGAGCAGTTCTTC.